This TCR beta chain was obtained from a study of OX40 agonist ivuxolimab in advanced cancers. Study-wide context: Ivuxolimab was an agonistic, fully human IgG2 monoclonal antibody directed against OX40 (CD134), a costimulatory receptor. Of the 52 patients in dose escalation, about 20 had hepatocellular carcinoma, around 15 had melanoma, 9 had renal cell carcinoma and 9 had head and neck cancer. Partial responses occurred in three dose-escalation patients, of whom one had hepatocellular carcinoma and two had cutaneous melanoma. Prior anti-PD-1, anti-PD-L1 or anti-CTLA-4 therapy was permitted, and checkpoint inhibitors had been received by more than 35% of dose-escalation patients. The paper covers the monotherapy dose-escalation part of the phase I ivuxolimab trial, which included N of about 56 patients. The dose-escalation cohort was about 87% male with a mean age of 60 years, ranging from roughly 20 to 85. The purpose of peripheral TCRbeta sequencing was to test whether ivuxolimab changed TCR sequence diversity and led to clonal T-cell expansion. Intravenous ivuxolimab was administered to patients every 2 weeks at six dose levels: 0.01, 0.1, 0.3, 1.5, 3 and 10 mg/kg.

The germline V gene (reference sequence) yields MNHEY for CDR1 and SMNVEV for CDR2. The trim is 10 bases for V and 4 bases for J, with a gap of 21 bases between the germline ends. There are 15 amino acids in the CDR3, from cysteine to phenylalanine inclusive. Of all the DNA, just the CDR3 is kept, 45 bases in frame from base 1. The trial excluded patients who had a history of autoimmune disease or were on systemic immunosuppression. Peripheral blood for TCR sequencing was collected from all dose cohorts at baseline, on cycle 4 day 1, and on cycle 7 day 1. The samples were drawn from a first-in-human, open-label, multicenter phase I dose-escalation trial of ivuxolimab. Adults with locally advanced or metastatic melanoma, renal cell carcinoma, hepatocellular carcinoma or head and neck squamous cell carcinoma were enrolled in the trial. Before TCR sequencing, CD4+ and CD8+ T cells were separately sorted from peripheral blood.

For sequencing of the TCRbeta CDR3 region, genomic DNA was extracted from the sorted cells. TCRbeta CDR3 regions were sequenced using the immunoSEQ Assay. The table comes from immuneACCESS by way of TCRdb, which keeps in-frame sequences with V and J called. Part of the clones is missing from these tables; in studies checked, under half for an unresolved V gene and the rest for unknown reasons. A total of more than 100,000 clones appear in this sample, around nine tenths of them only once. Together, the top ten hold approximately 0.99% of the sample. The full study reports these points: Low levels of normalized T-cell clonal expansion were also seen in some patients who did not respond. The antigen specificity of the clonally expanded peripheral T cells was not determined. On average, CD8+ T cells showed more expanded clones than CD4+ T cells after ivuxolimab. At doses from 0.1 to 3.0 mg/kg, clonal expansion was seen in both CD4+ and CD8+ blood T cells between baseline and week 6. In the 0.1-3.0 mg/kg groups, partial responders had among the lowest normalized peripheral clonal expansion, particularly in CD8+ T cells.

Comment on this clone: It lacks a known antigen. No qualities accompany the bases; no much larger clone lies one base away.

The sequence derives from an adult with an advanced solid tumor such as melanoma, head and neck, liver or kidney cancer. The sequenced sample was CD4+ or CD8+ T cells sorted from blood, obtained in a trial of the OX40 agonist ivuxolimab. The chain employs TRBV27 and TRBJ2-3, with a weak D call of TRBD1 (6 bases match). The CDR3 corresponds to CATKQGPRRADTQYF. The sequenced DNA is TGTGCCACTAAACAGGGACCTAGGCGGGCAGATACGCAGTATTTT.